The entry that follows covers one T cell receptor (beta chain) sequence. The data originate from a study of blood T cell repertoires in COVID-19. Some clones are missing from TCRdb's copy, which holds only in-frame ones; the method was immunoSEQ multiplex PCR. The table lists about 59,000 clones, roughly nine tenths of them singletons. Per the germline V gene, CDR1 is SGDLS and CDR2 is YYNGEE. V was cut by 4 bases and J by 6 bases, with 18 bases left in between. This CDR3 is built from 15 residues. The J gene is TRBJ2-3, the V gene TRBV9; TRBD2 might be the D (5 bases). Sequenced material: peripheral blood. This clonotype was sampled from a man aged 80 or over in a cohort sampled during active COVID-19. The CDR3 DNA reads as TGTGCCAGCAGCCGGGCAACCGGGGAAGGGGATACGCAGTATTTT. The encoded protein is CASSRATGEGDTQYF.